One and the same sample provided the 25 T cell receptor beta chains below, sequenced in a study of blood T cell repertoires in COVID-19. Sequencing was performed with immunoSEQ multiplex PCR; in TCRdb, only in-frame clones are kept and a portion is missing. The sample lists roughly 250,000 clones, around 86% occurring once. The sample comprised peripheral blood. Every receptor here comes from a man in his forties who had recovered from COVID-19.

The V and J genes are TRBV7-9 and TRBJ1-2; 9 bases align to TRBD1. J gave up 4 bases and V 4 bases, and 10 bases lay outside the gene matches. Germline V CDR1 and CDR2: SEHNR, FQNEAQ (reference sequence). This CDR3 contains 16 residues. The chain's CDR3 is CASSSYPGTGPYGYTF. The CDR3 nucleotides are TGTGCCAGCAGCTCTTATCCCGGGACAGGGCCCTATGGCTACACCTTC.

The table lists this clone with a count of one. The chain recombines TRBV6-5 with TRBJ2-7, with D possibly matching TRBD2 (5 bases). Germline CDR1 reads MNHEY; CDR2 reads SVGAGI. V was pared by 5 bases and J by 4 bases, with 12 bases between. This CDR3 is built from 13 residues. The CDR3 here is CASSNFRGYEQYF. The CDR3, as DNA: TGTGCCAGCAGTAATTTCCGGGGTTACGAGCAGTACTTC.

The chain uses TRBV7-9 and TRBJ2-2; 12 bases line up with TRBD1. Germline V gene sequence: CDR1 SEHNR, CDR2 FQNEAQ (reference sequence). Trimming removed 5 bases from V and 6 bases from J; junction bases left unmatched: 4. The CDR3 runs to 15 residues. Here the CDR3 reads CASSRGTGGPGELFF. The CDR3 bases are TGTGCCAGCAGCCGGGGGACAGGGGGCCCCGGGGAGCTGTTTTTT.

V usage is TRBV2 and J usage is TRBJ1-1; D may be TRBD1 (5 bases). V was pared by 8 bases and J by 2 bases, with 15 bases between. Germline CDR1 is SNHLY and CDR2 is FYNNEI. There are 14 residues in the CDR3. The CDR3, as DNA: TGTGCCAGCGGCGATGTGGGGGGAAACACTGAAGCTTTCTTT. Translation gives CASGDVGGNTEAFF.

This chain links TRBV5-5 with TRBJ2-1; TRBD2 agrees at 8 bases. Unmatched junction bases numbered 10, after V lost 4 bases and J lost 7 bases. The CDR3 length is 15 residues. Germline V gives CDR1 SGHKS, CDR2 YYEKEE (reference sequence). Here the CDR3 DNA reads TGTGCCAGCAGCCCCGGGACTAGTATTGGGAATGAGCAGTTCTTC. This translates into CASSPGTSIGNEQFF.

The chain carries TRBV7-3 and TRBJ1-2, with 9 positions matching TRBD1. The CDR3 has 17 amino acids. Looked up from germline, CDR1 is SGHTA and CDR2 is FQGTGA. V lost 3 bases to trimming and J lost 1 base; unmatched junction nucleotides: 9. CDR3 nucleotides: TGTGCCAGCAGCTTGACCGGGTGGGACAGGGATAACTATGGCTACACCTTC. This codes for CASSLTGWDRDNYGYTF. Full variable domain (missing parts from reference TRBV7-3 and TRBJ1-2): GAGVSQTPSNKVTEKGKYVELRCDPISGHTALYWYRQSLGQGPEFLIYFQGTGAADDSGLPNDRFFAVRPEGSVSTLKIQRTERGDSAVYLCASSLTGWDRDNYGYTFGSGTRLTVV.

This CDR3 reads CASSVSEGTQYF. The CDR3 DNA follows: TGTGCCAGCAGCGTTAGCGAGGGTACGCAGTATTTT. V is TRBV7-2 and J is TRBJ2-3; possibly TRBD2 for D (5 bases). V dropped 5 bases and J dropped 8 bases, with 11 bases sitting between them. The CDR3 spans 12 residues. In germline, CDR1 is SGHTA, CDR2 FQGNSA.

The chain joins TRBV5-8 to TRBJ2-1; TRBD2 matches 10 bases. The CDR3 loop spans 15 amino acids. The J segment lost 4 bases and the V segment lost 2 bases, leaving 3 bases of the junction unmatched. In germline, CDR1 is SGHTS, CDR2 YDEGEE. The CDR3 DNA reads TGTGCCAGCAGCTTACTAGCGGGGAGATACAATGAGCAGTTCTTC. Its translation: CASSLLAGRYNEQFF.

The chain uses TRBV11-2 and TRBJ2-1; weak D call: TRBD1 (6 bases). Germline V gene data show CDR1 as SGHAT and CDR2 as FQNNGV. The CDR3 sequence is 14 residues long. The V gene lost 5 bases and the J gene lost 8 bases, with 16 bases spanning the gap. CDR3 loop: CASSLLTGSDEQFF. The CDR3 nucleotides are TGTGCCAGCAGCCTCTTAACAGGGTCGGATGAGCAGTTCTTC.

The chain has TRBV21-1 and TRBJ2-7; the table's TRBD2 call for D was not verified on the DNA. TRBV21-1 is deemed a pseudogene. The CDR3 length is 14 residues. The CDR3 sequence is CASSKVGAFYEQYF. The CDR3 coding sequence is TGTGCCAGCAGCAAAGTGGGAGCCTTTTACGAGCAGTACTTC.

The chain has TRBV5-6 and TRBJ2-7; 9 nucleotides agree with TRBD1. The trim removed 0 bases at V and 2 bases at J, leaving 9 bases unmatched. Germline lookup yields CDR1 SGHDT and CDR2 YYEEEE. The CDR3 sequence is 17 residues long. The CDR3 protein is CASSLVVGTGFPYEQYF. DNA of the CDR3: TGTGCCAGCAGCTTGGTTGTAGGGACAGGGTTTCCCTACGAGCAGTACTTC.

The chain employs TRBV19 and TRBJ2-7; the match to TRBD1 covers 7 bases. In germline, CDR1 is LNHDA, CDR2 SQIVND (reference sequence). J lost 9 bases, V lost 5 bases, and 13 bases had no gene match. This CDR3 has 14 residues. DNA for the CDR3: TGTGCCAGTAGTGTGACAGGGTTGGAGTTTCGGCAGTACTTC. Its protein is CASSVTGLEFRQYF.

This chain connects TRBV4-1 to TRBJ2-3, with TRBD2 identical over 8 bases. The CDR3 loop spans 16 amino acids. Germline V gene data show CDR1 as MGHRA and CDR2 as YSYEKL. After removal of 8 bases from V and 0 bases from J, the junction contained 10 bases not matched to a gene. The DNA of the CDR3 is TGCGCCAGCGGGAGATTAGCGGGGCTGAGCACAGATACGCAGTATTTT. Amino acid sequence: CASGRLAGLSTDTQYF.

The V gene is TRBV9, the J gene TRBJ2-6; 8 positions agree with TRBD2. Germline V gene lookup returns CDR1 SGDLS and CDR2 YYNGEE. The CDR3 extends over 18 amino acids. Trimming took 0 bases from V and 2 from J; bases not matched to a gene: 7. Written as DNA, the CDR3 is TGTGCCAGCAGCGTAGTTGGGCTAGCGGGTGCTGGGGCCAACGTCCTGACTTTC. Amino acid sequence: CASSVVGLAGAGANVLTF.

The CDR3 loop reads CASSPGYTNTEAFF. Written as DNA, the CDR3 is TGTGCCAGCAGCCCAGGGTATACGAACACTGAAGCTTTCTTT. This sequence joins TRBV3-1 (or the pseudogene TRBV3-2) and TRBJ1-1; tentative D call: TRBD1 (5 bases). Germline-derived CDR1 and CDR2 are LGHDT and YNNKEL (reference sequence). V lost 4 bases and J lost 1, with 10 bases in between. CDR3 length: 14 amino acids.

This chain uses TRBV27 with TRBJ2-3, with TRBD1 matching 10 bases. Germline CDR1 and CDR2: MNHEY and SMNVEV (reference sequence). The CDR3 extends over 16 amino acids. V lost 4 bases to trimming and J lost 3 bases; unmatched junction nucleotides: 7. The chain's CDR3 is CASSYGQGVTTDTQYF. CDR3 coding DNA: TGTGCCAGCAGTTACGGACAGGGGGTTACTACAGATACGCAGTATTTT.

V usage is TRBV7-2 and J usage is TRBJ1-1; a possible D gene is TRBD1 (6 bases). In germline, CDR1 is SGHTA, CDR2 FQGNSA. CDR3 length: 15 amino acids. V lost 1 base and J 4 bases, leaving 13 bases between the germline ends. CDR3 amino acids: CASSLEWGRGTEAFF. CDR3 DNA sequence: TGTGCCAGCAGCTTAGAGTGGGGGCGCGGCACTGAAGCTTTCTTT. Drawing the rest from reference TRBV7-2 and TRBJ1-1, the complete variable domain is GAGVSQSPSNKVTEKGKDVELRCDPISGHTALYWYRQSLGQGLEFLIYFQGNSAPDKSGLPSDRFSAERTGGSVSTLTIQRTQQEDSAVYLCASSLEWGRGTEAFFGQGTRLTVV.

This chain links TRBV6-2 or TRBV6-3 with TRBJ2-1, with D uncertain. CDR1 is MNHEY and CDR2 is SVGEGT in the germline V gene. V was trimmed by 3 bases and J by 5 bases, leaving 8 bases between them. The CDR3 is made up of 13 amino acids. CDR3 amino acids: CASSYVPNNEQFF. For the CDR3, the DNA is TGTGCCAGCAGTTATGTCCCAAACAATGAGCAGTTCTTC.

V gene TRBV27 combines with J gene TRBJ2-1; maybe TRBD2 (6 bases). Trimming shortened V by 6 bases and J by 0 bases, and 18 bases separated the two germline ends. The CDR3 sequence is 17 residues long. The germline V gene encodes CDR1 MNHEY and CDR2 SMNVEV (reference sequence). CDR3 nucleotide sequence: TGTGCCAGCAGCCATCGGTCTAGCGCGAGCTCCTACAATGAGCAGTTCTTC. Protein sequence: CASSHRSSASSYNEQFF.

The chain is built from TRBV7-2 and TRBJ1-6; D is undetermined. The CDR3 sequence is 16 residues long. Germline loops: CDR1 SGHTA, CDR2 FQGNSA. The V gene lost 1 base and the J gene lost 5 bases, with 12 bases spanning the gap. The CDR3 region is CASSLEVAVDNSPLHF. The CDR3 coding sequence is TGTGCCAGCAGCTTAGAAGTGGCAGTTGATAATTCACCCCTCCACTTT.

V is TRBV10-2 and J is TRBJ2-5; 9 bases fit TRBD1. V lost 11 bases, J lost 1 base, and 5 bases stayed unmatched. The germline V gene has CDR1 WSHSY and CDR2 SAAADI. This CDR3 is built from 13 residues. The CDR3 reads CAGGQGIQETQYF. Here the CDR3 DNA reads TGCGCCGGAGGACAGGGGATCCAAGAGACCCAGTACTTC.

The chain combines TRBV9 with TRBJ2-1; D is unclear. V gave up 1 base and J gave up 7 bases, with 6 bases separating them. This CDR3 comprises 12 residues. Germline CDR1 SGDLS, CDR2 YYNGEE. The CDR3 DNA reads as TGTGCCAGCAGCGTAAATGAGAATGAGCAGTTCTTC. It yields the protein CASSVNENEQFF.

This chain connects TRBV27 to TRBJ2-3; the match to TRBD1 covers 8 bases. The CDR3 is 18 residues long. Germline V gives CDR1 MNHEY, CDR2 SMNVEV (reference sequence). V gave up 2 bases and J gave up 6 bases; unmatched junction bases: 16. The CDR3 DNA is TGTGCCAGCAGTTTACAAATTGTAAGGGGACAGGATAGGGATACGCAGTATTTT. Translation gives CASSLQIVRGQDRDTQYF.

The gene calls are TRBV18 and TRBJ2-3; TRBD2 aligns across 7 bases. Germline V CDR1 and CDR2: KGHSH, LQKENI. This CDR3 region has 15 residues. V lost 0 bases to trimming and J lost 4 bases; unmatched junction nucleotides: 4. CDR3 in amino acids: CASSPPAGEADTQYF. The DNA of the CDR3 is TGTGCCAGCTCACCACCTGCGGGAGAGGCAGATACGCAGTATTTT.

This rearrangement joins TRBV10-3 to TRBJ2-3; possible D gene TRBD1, 6 bases. The CDR3 covers 14 residues. Germline V gene sequence: CDR1 ENHRY, CDR2 SYGVKD. The V and J ends lost 10 bases and 3 bases respectively, with 17 bases between them. The CDR3 spells CATQPDRGTDTQYF. CDR3 bases: TGTGCCACACAACCGGACAGAGGGACAGATACGCAGTATTTT.